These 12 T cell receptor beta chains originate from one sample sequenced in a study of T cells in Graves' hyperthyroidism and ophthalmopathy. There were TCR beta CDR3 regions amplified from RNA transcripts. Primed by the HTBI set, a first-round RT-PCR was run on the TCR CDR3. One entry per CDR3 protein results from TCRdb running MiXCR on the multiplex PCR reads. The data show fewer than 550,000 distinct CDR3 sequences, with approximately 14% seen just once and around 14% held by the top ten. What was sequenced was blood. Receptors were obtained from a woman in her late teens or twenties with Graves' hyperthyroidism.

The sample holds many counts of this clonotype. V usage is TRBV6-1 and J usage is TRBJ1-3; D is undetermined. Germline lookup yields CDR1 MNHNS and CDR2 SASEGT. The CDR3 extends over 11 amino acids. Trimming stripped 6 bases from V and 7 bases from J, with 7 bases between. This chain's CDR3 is CASRQRNTIYF. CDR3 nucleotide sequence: TGTGCCAGCAGACAAAGGAACACCATATATTTT.

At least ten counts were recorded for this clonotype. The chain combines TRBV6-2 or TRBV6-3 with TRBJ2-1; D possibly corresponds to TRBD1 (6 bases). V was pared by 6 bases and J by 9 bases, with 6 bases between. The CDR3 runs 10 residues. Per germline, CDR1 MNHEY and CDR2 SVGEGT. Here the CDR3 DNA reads TGTGCCAGCAGGGGGGCTGAGCAGTTCTTC. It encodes CASRGAEQFF.

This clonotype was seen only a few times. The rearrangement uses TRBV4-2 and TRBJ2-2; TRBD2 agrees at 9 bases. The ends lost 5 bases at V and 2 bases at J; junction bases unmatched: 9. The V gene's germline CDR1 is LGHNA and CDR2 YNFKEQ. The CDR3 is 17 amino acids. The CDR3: CASSSSFSGGNTGELFF. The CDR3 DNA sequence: TGTGCCAGCAGCAGCTCATTTAGCGGGGGAAACACCGGGGAGCTGTTTTTT.

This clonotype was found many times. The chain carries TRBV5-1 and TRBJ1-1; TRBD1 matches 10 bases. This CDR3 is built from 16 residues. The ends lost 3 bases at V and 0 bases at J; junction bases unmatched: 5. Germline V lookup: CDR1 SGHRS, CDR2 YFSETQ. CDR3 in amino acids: CASSWTGGVLNTEAFF. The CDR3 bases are TGCGCCAGCAGCTGGACAGGGGGGGTCCTGAACACTGAAGCTTTCTTT.

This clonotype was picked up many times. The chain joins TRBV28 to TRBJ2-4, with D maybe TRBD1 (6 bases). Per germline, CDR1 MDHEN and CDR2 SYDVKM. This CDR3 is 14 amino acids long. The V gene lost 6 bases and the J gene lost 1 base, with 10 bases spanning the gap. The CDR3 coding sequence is TGTGCCAGCAGCCCCGGACAGGCCAAAAACATTCAGTACTTC. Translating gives CASSPGQAKNIQYF.

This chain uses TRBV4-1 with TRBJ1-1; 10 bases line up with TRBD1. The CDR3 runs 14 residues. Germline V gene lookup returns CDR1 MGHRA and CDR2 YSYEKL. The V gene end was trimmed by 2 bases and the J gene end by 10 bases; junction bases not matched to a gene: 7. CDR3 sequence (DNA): TGCGCCAGCAGCCAAAGTCGGGACAGGGGTTTAGCTTTCTTT. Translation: CASSQSRDRGLAFF.

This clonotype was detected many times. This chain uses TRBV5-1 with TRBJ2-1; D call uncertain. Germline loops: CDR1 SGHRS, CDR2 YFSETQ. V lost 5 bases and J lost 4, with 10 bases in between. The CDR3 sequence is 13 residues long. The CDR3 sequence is CASSSQLYNEQFF. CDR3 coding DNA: TGCGCCAGCAGTTCCCAGCTATACAATGAGCAGTTCTTC.

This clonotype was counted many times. CDR3 in amino acids: CASRDTGELFF. DNA of the CDR3: TGTGCCAGCAGAGACACCGGGGAGCTGTTTTTT. J is TRBJ2-2 and V is TRBV7-9; the D is unclear. The germline V gene encodes CDR1 SEHNR and CDR2 FQNEAQ (reference sequence). Trimming removed 6 bases at V and 3 bases at J, with 2 bases between. This CDR3 contains 11 residues.

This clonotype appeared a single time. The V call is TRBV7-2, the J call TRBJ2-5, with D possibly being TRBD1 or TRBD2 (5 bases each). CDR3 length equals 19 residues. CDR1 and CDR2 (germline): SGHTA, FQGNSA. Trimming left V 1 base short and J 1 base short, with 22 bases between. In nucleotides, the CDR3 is TGTGCCAGCAGCTTAGGTGGTACAGGTACTAGGGGACGCCAAGAGACCCAGTACTTC. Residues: CASSLGGTGTRGRQETQYF. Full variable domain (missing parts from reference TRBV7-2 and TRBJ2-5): GAGVSQSPSNKVTEKGKDVELRCDPISGHTALYWYRQSLGQGLEFLIYFQGNSAPDKSGLPSDRFSAERTGGSVSTLTIQRTQQEDSAVYLCASSLGGTGTRGRQETQYFGPGTRLLVL.

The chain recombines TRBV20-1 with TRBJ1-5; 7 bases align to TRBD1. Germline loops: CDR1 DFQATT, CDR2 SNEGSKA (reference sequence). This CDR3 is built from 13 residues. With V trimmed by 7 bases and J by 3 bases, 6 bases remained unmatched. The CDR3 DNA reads TGCAGTGGCCGACAGGGTTCCAATCAGCCCCAGCATTTT. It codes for CSGRQGSNQPQHF.

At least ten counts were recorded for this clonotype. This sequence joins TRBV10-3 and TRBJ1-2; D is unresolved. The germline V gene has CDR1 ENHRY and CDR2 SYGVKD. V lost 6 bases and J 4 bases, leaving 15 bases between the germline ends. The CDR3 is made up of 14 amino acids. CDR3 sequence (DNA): TGTGCCATCAGCCCTGGACCGAGAGCCTATGGCTACACCTTC. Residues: CAISPGPRAYGYTF.

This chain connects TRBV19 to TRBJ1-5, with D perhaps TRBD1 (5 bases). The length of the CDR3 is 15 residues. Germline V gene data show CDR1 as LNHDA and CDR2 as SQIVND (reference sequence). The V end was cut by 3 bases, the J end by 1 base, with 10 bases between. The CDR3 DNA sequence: TGTGCCAGTAGTATCGGGGCCTTCAGCAATCAGCCCCAGCATTTT. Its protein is CASSIGAFSNQPQHF.